Included here is one T cell receptor beta chain sequence, with context. Antigen specificity is unknown. The source of the sample is a study of beta chain features in type 1 diabetes. General study points: Across all four CD4+ subsets, people with type 1 diabetes showed modestly shorter TCRB CDR3s.

What was sequenced were expressed TCRB transcripts, since all of the isolated RNA had been reverse transcribed. Some clones are missing from TCRdb's copy, which holds only in-frame ones; the method was immunoSEQ multiplex PCR. The data contain 500,000 to 850,000 clones, 11% to 15% of them singletons. This CDR3 is 15 amino acids long. V was pared by 0 bases and J by 0 bases, with 9 bases between. Germline V lookup: CDR1 GTSNPN, CDR2 SVGIG (reference sequence). The material sequenced was naive CD4+ T cells from blood. J is TRBJ1-5 and V is TRBV30, with D unclear. The clonotype was recovered from a man younger than 30 with type 1 diabetes. The CDR3 loop reads CAWSVSSYSNQPQHF. The CDR3 DNA sequence: TGTGCCTGGAGTGTCTCGAGCTATAGCAATCAGCCCCAGCATTTT.